The following is a TCR beta chain sequence with its context. It has no known antigen specificity. A read error may account for a junction end that differs from germline. This sample is part of a study of glioma-infiltrating T cells (dated by TCRdb to 2016 to 2017). Context from the whole study: Glioma tissue, non-neoplastic brain tissue and matched peripheral blood mononuclear cells were used as sources from which TCR alpha- and beta-chain repertoires were sequenced. To gauge divergence between tissue and blood T-cell populations, every tissue-infiltrating repertoire was compared against the peripheral blood repertoire from the same patient. Three low-grade glioma patients, several primary glioblastoma patients, and three non-glioma patients who contributed non-neoplastic brain tissue made up the paired cohort. Summary of the overall study and its limitations: VJ-independent divergence between tissue and blood was found to be below expectation in non-neoplastic patients but above expectation in all gliomas, particularly low-grade gliomas. Group comparisons were based on small numbers of patients: three non-neoplastic, three low-grade glioma and several glioblastoma patients. Very few CDR3 sequences were found to be shared between tissue and blood, and this scarcity was attributed to high CDR3 diversity and limited sampling.

For CDR1 and CDR2, the germline V gene lists SNHLY and FYNNEI. Spanning cysteine to phenylalanine, the CDR3 consists of 16 amino acids. Only the CDR3 region is kept as DNA, spanning 48 bases read in frame from base 1. TCR alpha and beta CDR3 regions were amplified with the iRepertoire nested amplicon-rescue multiplex PCR (arm-PCR) platform from RNA. One-step reverse transcription and amplification used about 90-400 ng of tissue mRNA or PBMC total RNA as input. Following bead purification, Illumina adapters were added by a secondary multiplex PCR, and libraries between 200 and 400 bp were gel-purified. The libraries contained internal 6-nucleotide barcodes that were used for demultiplexing. The libraries were sequenced on an Illumina MiSeq using 2x220 or 2x250 nucleotide paired-end reads. Processing in the source paper ran as follows. Paired reads were merged with FLASH 1.2.11 and aligned to the GRCh37 human genome with BWA-MEM before extracting TRA and TRB reads. An IMGT-derived reference of cassette sequences and CDR3 motifs, with pseudogenes included, was used for V and J assignment. Three-frame translation of reads was performed, and productive CDR3s were defined as those with a C...FGXG motif and no stop codons. A clonotype was defined as a unique combination of a V-J cassette pair and a CDR3 amino acid sequence. Reads were filtered by Hamming distance, with the threshold set by the sequence error rate of each sample in mapped regions. The public reads were reprocessed in TCRdb via fastp at Q25 and MiXCR, keeping in-frame beta chains. Every distinct CDR3 protein forms one entry, paired with its most common genes and DNA. The V and J calls and clone size come from TCRdb's table, not from the authors' own analysis. This sample comprises roughly 10,000 distinct CDR3 sequences, under 60% of them detected only once. The ten biggest clones cover 20% of the sample.

The receptor was derived from a human donor with low-grade glioma or glioblastoma, undergoing nonglioma brain surgery, or in good health (not recorded which). The V and J genes are TRBV2 and TRBJ1-5, with a weak D call of TRBD1 (5 bases match). The material sequenced was glioma tissue, nonneoplastic brain tissue, or PBMCs (not recorded which). Read as DNA, the sequence is TGTGTCAGCAGGGCCCATCAGATTTATAGCAATCAGCCCCAGCATTTT. This codes for CVSRAHQIYSNQPQHF.